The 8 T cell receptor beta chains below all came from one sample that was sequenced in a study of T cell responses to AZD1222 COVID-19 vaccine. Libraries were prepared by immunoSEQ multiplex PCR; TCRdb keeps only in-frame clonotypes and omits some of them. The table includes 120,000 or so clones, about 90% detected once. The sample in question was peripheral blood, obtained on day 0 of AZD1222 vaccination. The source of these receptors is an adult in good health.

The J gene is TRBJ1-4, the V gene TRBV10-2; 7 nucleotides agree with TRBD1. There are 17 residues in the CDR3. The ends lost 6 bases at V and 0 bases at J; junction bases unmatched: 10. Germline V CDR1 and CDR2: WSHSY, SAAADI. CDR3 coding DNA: TGCGCCAGCAGCGCCGGGACAGCACGTGCAACTAATGAAAAACTGTTTTTT. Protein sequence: CASSAGTARATNEKLFF.

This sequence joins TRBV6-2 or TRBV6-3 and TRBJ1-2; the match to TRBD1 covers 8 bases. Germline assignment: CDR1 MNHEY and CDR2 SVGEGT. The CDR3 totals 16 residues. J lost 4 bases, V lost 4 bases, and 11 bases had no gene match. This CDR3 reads CASSSTTGAFGYGYTF. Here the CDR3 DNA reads TGTGCCAGCAGTTCGACGACAGGGGCGTTTGGCTATGGCTACACCTTC.

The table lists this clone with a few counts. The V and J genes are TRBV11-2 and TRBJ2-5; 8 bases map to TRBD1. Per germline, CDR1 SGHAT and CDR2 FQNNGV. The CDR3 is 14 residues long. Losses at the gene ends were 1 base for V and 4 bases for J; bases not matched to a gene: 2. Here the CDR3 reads CASSLGTGTETQYF. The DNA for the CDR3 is TGTGCCAGCAGCTTAGGGACAGGGACAGAGACCCAGTACTTC.

DNA for the CDR3: TGCGCCAGCAGTGAGTCCAGGAGCACAGATACGCAGTATTTT. This encodes CASSESRSTDTQYF. The gene calls are TRBV10-1 and TRBJ2-3; D gene uncertain. The CDR3 covers 14 residues. The germline V and J ends were trimmed by 0 bases and 0 bases, with 4 bases remaining between them. CDR1 is WNHNN, CDR2 SYGVQD, per germline (reference sequence).

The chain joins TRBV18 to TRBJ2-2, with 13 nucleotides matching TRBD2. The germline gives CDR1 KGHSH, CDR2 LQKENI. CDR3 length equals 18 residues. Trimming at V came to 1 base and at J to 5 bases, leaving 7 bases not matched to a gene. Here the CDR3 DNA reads TGTGCCAGCTCACCACTCGGACTAGCGGGAGAGAGGACCGGGGAGCTGTTTTTT. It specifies CASSPLGLAGERTGELFF. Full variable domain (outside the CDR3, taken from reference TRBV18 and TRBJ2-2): NAGVMQNPRHLVRRRGQEARLRCSPMKGHSHVYWYRQLPEEGLKFMVYLQKENIIDESGMPKERFSAEFPKEGPSILRIQQVVRGDSAAYFCASSPLGLAGERTGELFFGEGSRLTVL.

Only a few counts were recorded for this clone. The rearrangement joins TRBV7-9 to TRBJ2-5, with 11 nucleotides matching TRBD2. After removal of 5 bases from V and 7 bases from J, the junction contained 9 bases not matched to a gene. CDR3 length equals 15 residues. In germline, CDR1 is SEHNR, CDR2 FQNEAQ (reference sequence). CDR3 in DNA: TGTGCCAGCAGCCGTACTAGCGGGGGTCGCGGGACCCAGTACTTC. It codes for CASSRTSGGRGTQYF. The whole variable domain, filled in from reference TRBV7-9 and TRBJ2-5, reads DTGVSQNPRHKITKRGQNVTFRCDPISEHNRLYWYRQTLGQGPEFLTYFQNEAQLEKSRLLSDRFSAERPKGSFSTLEIQRTEQGDSAMYLCASSRTSGGRGTQYFGPGTRLLVL.

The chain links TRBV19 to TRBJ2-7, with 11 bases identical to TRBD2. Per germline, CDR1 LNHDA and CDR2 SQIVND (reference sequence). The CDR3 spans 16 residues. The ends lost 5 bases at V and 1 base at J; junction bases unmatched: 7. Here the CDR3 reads CASSSAGTSGSYEQYF. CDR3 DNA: TGTGCCAGTAGTTCGGCCGGGACTAGCGGATCCTACGAGCAGTACTTC. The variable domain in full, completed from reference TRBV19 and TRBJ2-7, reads DGGITQSPKYLFRKEGQNVTLSCEQNLNHDAMYWYRQDPGQGLRLIYYSQIVNDFQKGDIAEGYSVSREKKESFPLTVTSAQKNPTAFYLCASSSAGTSGSYEQYFGPGTRLTVT.

The CDR3 coding sequence is TGTGCCAGCAGCTTGATGGGTGTTCGAAATTCACCCCTCCACTTT. Residues: CASSLMGVRNSPLHF. The chain has TRBV5-6 and TRBJ1-6; D is unresolved. Trimming stripped 1 base from V and 7 bases from J, with 12 bases between. The CDR3 is 15 residues long. Germline CDR1 SGHDT, CDR2 YYEEEE.